Listed below are T cell receptor beta chains from one sample, sequenced in a study of cytomegalovirus exposure and HLA in healthy donors. Generated by immunoSEQ multiplex PCR, the TCRdb table keeps only in-frame clones and is missing some. In the table there are over 250,000 clones, 65% to 90% of which are singletons. The specimen was PBMCs. The receptors were sampled from a woman younger than 30 in good health and CMV-seronegative. The CDR3 runs from the conserved cysteine through the conserved F or W. A D gene is named only where the DNA matches it firmly. The size entry is marked missing in some rows and otherwise reads once, few, many or a size class.

>TRBV6-6|TRBJ1-1|12|NA|TRBD1
CASSRQGEEAFF
TGTGCCAGCAGCCGACAGGGGGAAGAAGCTTTCTTT
>TRBV27|TRBJ1-2|15|NA|NA
CASSLEAGWNHGYTF
TGTGCCAGCAGTTTAGAGGCAGGGTGGAACCATGGCTACACCTTC
>TRBV2|TRBJ2-1|11|NA|NA
CASKSDGVQFF
TGTGCCAGCAAGTCCGACGGGGTGCAGTTCTTC
>TRBV29-1|TRBJ1-1|16|NA|NA
CSALGQLDLMNTEAFF
TGCAGCGCGTTAGGACAGCTGGACCTCATGAACACTGAAGCTTTCTTT
>TRBV25-1|TRBJ2-3|14|NA|TRBD2
CASTSGGVTDTQYF
TGTGCCAGCACTAGCGGGGGGGTCACAGATACGCAGTATTTT
>TRBV28|TRBJ2-7|14|NA|TRBD2
CASSLLSGGREQYF
TGTGCCAGCAGTTTGTTGAGCGGGGGTCGGGAGCAGTACTTC
>TRBV7-2|TRBJ1-2|14|NA|NA
CASSLLLPNYGYTF
TGTGCCAGCAGCCTCCTACTGCCTAACTATGGCTACACCTTC
>TRBV11-3|TRBJ2-1|15|NA|NA
CASSLSGDTYNEQFF
TGTGCCAGCAGCTTATCAGGGGATACCTACAATGAGCAGTTCTTC
>TRBV27|TRBJ1-5|12|NA|TRBD1
CASTTGNQPQHF
TGTGCCAGCACGACAGGGAATCAGCCCCAGCATTTT
>TRBV27|TRBJ2-2|14|NA|TRBD2
CASSSAGGTGELFF
TGTGCCAGCAGTTCGGCGGGGGGGACCGGGGAGCTGTTTTTT
>TRBV11-3|TRBJ1-1|15|NA|NA
CASSLDAGAGTEAFF
TGTGCCAGCAGCTTAGATGCAGGGGCAGGCACTGAAGCTTTCTTT
>TRBV7-6|TRBJ2-2|15|once|TRBD1
CASSQGQSGTGELFF
TGTGCCAGCAGCCAGGGACAGTCCGGCACCGGGGAGCTGTTTTTT
>TRBV5-5|TRBJ1-4|14|NA|NA
CASSRDSNGEKLFF
TGTGCCAGCAGCAGAGACTCGAATGGTGAAAAACTGTTTTTT
>TRBV2|TRBJ2-3|16|once|NA
CASKAPSGTSTDTQYF
TGTGCCAGCAAAGCCCCGTCGGGAACTAGCACAGATACGCAGTATTTT
>TRBV4-1|TRBJ1-5|17|NA|NA
CASSQVVTTLSNQPQHF
TGCGCCAGCAGCCAAGTGGTTACCACTCTTAGCAATCAGCCCCAGCATTTT
>TRBV5-1|TRBJ1-1|13|NA|NA
CASSRGQNTEAFF
TGCGCCAGCAGCCGGGGACAGAACACTGAAGCTTTCTTT
>TRBV7-9|TRBJ1-2|14|NA|NA
CASSSETGRGGYTF
TGTGCCAGCAGCTCAGAGACAGGTCGGGGTGGCTACACCTTC
>TRBV4-1|TRBJ1-1|16|NA|NA
CASSQALTESVTEAFF
TGCGCCAGCAGCCAAGCCTTGACAGAGTCGGTCACTGAAGCTTTCTTT
>TRBV19|TRBJ1-5|13|NA|TRBD1
CASWTGLDQPQHF
TGTGCCAGTTGGACAGGGTTAGATCAGCCCCAGCATTTT
>TRBV7-4|TRBJ1-2|17|NA|TRBD1
CASSFLQDRGLNYGYTF
TGTGCCAGCAGCTTTCTACAAGACAGGGGGCTTAACTATGGCTACACCTTC
>TRBV19|TRBJ1-1|15|NA|TRBD1
CASSIGQGAGTEAFF
TGTGCCAGTAGTATTGGACAGGGGGCTGGCACTGAAGCTTTCTTT
>TRBV5-1|TRBJ1-1|15|NA|NA
CASSLDPSMNTEAFF
TGCGCCAGCAGCTTGGACCCGAGCATGAACACTGAAGCTTTCTTT
>TRBV4-1|TRBJ2-7|13|NA|NA
CASSQDLSYEQYF
TGCGCCAGCAGCCAAGACTTATCCTACGAGCAGTACTTC
>TRBV7-2|TRBJ2-7|15|NA|NA
CASSLGVGGSYEQYF
TGTGCCAGCAGCTTAGGGGTTGGCGGATCCTACGAGCAGTACTTC
>TRBV19|TRBJ1-2|14|NA|NA
CASTAQNGDYGYTF
TGTGCCAGTACGGCTCAGAACGGGGACTATGGCTACACCTTC
>TRBV10-3|TRBJ2-7|14|NA|NA
CATLSGGGSYEQYF
TGTGCCACCCTATCCGGGGGCGGGAGCTACGAGCAGTACTTC
>TRBV5-1|TRBJ2-3|16|NA|TRBD1
CASSLYSGQSTDTQYF
TGCGCCAGCAGCTTGTACTCGGGACAGAGCACAGATACGCAGTATTTT
>TRBV28|TRBJ2-7|13|NA|TRBD1
CASRQQGAEEQYF
TGTGCCAGCAGGCAACAGGGGGCAGAAGAGCAGTACTTC
>TRBV7-8|TRBJ1-5|15|NA|TRBD1
CASSPSGQGNQPQHF
TGTGCCAGCAGCCCCTCCGGACAGGGGAATCAGCCCCAGCATTTT
>TRBV11-2|TRBJ1-3|16|NA|TRBD1
CASSVKQGYDGNTIYF
TGTGCCAGCAGCGTTAAACAGGGGTACGATGGAAACACCATATATTTT
>TRBV7-2|TRBJ1-6|15|NA|NA
CASSVRDAGGSPLHF
TGTGCCAGCAGCGTTCGAGATGCGGGGGGATCACCCCTCCACTTT
>TRBV9|TRBJ1-1|15|NA|NA
CASSVGPNPRTEAFF
TGTGCCAGCAGCGTAGGGCCAAACCCGAGGACTGAAGCTTTCTTT
>TRBV7-9|TRBJ1-2|13|NA|NA
CASSPGVGYGYTF
TGTGCCAGCAGCCCAGGGGTCGGCTATGGCTACACCTTC
>TRBV5-1|TRBJ2-1|15|NA|TRBD1
CASRTGVDSYNEQFF
TGCGCCAGCAGGACAGGGGTGGACTCCTACAATGAGCAGTTCTTC
>TRBV10-1|TRBJ2-1|14|NA|NA
CASSTGSQNNEQFF
TGCGCCAGCAGTACAGGGTCCCAAAACAATGAGCAGTTCTTC
>TRBV27|TRBJ2-7|14|once|NA
CASSLSRQQYEQYF
TGTGCCAGCAGTTTATCCCGACAGCAATACGAGCAGTACTTC
>TRBV18|TRBJ2-1|21|NA|NA
CASSPPYPIKSAPSTYNEQFF
TGTGCCAGCTCACCACCTTACCCTATAAAGAGCGCGCCATCCACCTACAATGAGCAGTTCTTC
>TRBV10-3|TRBJ1-5|19|NA|NA
CAISESGARRSLPNQPQHF
TGTGCCATCAGTGAGTCAGGGGCGCGAAGGTCCCTTCCCAATCAGCCCCAGCATTTT
>TRBV4-2|TRBJ1-4|15|NA|NA
CASSQETGTNEKLFF
TGTGCCAGCAGCCAAGAAACAGGGACTAATGAAAAACTGTTTTTT
>TRBV12-2|TRBJ2-1|19|NA|NA
CASRPRGTPYLSSYNEQFF
TGTGCAAGTCGCCCACGGGGGACGCCTTACCTGAGCTCCTACAATGAGCAGTTCTTC
>TRBV6-5|TRBJ1-5|14|many|NA
CASSYGGTNQPQHF
TGTGCCAGCAGTTACGGAGGCACCAATCAGCCCCAGCATTTT
>TRBV28|TRBJ2-7|15|NA|TRBD2
CASSPGTSGSHEQYF
TGTGCCAGCAGCCCCGGGACTAGCGGGAGCCACGAGCAGTACTTC
>TRBV27|TRBJ1-1|15|NA|NA
CASSSWAPPGTEAFF
TGTGCCAGCAGTTCTTGGGCCCCTCCCGGCACTGAAGCTTTCTTT
>TRBV7-6|TRBJ1-6|16|NA|NA
CASSLGATGDNSPLHF
TGTGCCAGCAGCTTAGGAGCGACAGGAGATAATTCACCCCTCCACTTT
>TRBV4-3|TRBJ2-7|15|NA|TRBD1
CASSHEDRVQDEQYF
TGCGCCAGCAGCCATGAAGACAGGGTACAGGACGAGCAGTACTTC
>TRBV7-2|TRBJ2-3|15|NA|TRBD2
CASSLKAGGTDTQYF
TGTGCCAGCAGCCTAAAAGCGGGGGGCACAGATACGCAGTATTTT
>TRBV7-9|TRBJ2-7|16|NA|TRBD2
CASSLGLVGGPGEQYF
TGTGCCAGCAGCTTGGGACTAGTGGGAGGGCCGGGTGAGCAGTACTTC
>TRBV21-1|TRBJ1-2|15|NA|NA
CASRIDRAHENGYTF
TGTGCCAGCAGAATCGACAGGGCTCATGAAAATGGCTACACCTTC
>TRBV9|TRBJ2-7|18|NA|TRBD2
CASSAGSGRATGSREQYF
TGTGCCAGCAGCGCTGGCAGCGGGAGGGCCACTGGGTCTCGCGAGCAGTACTTC